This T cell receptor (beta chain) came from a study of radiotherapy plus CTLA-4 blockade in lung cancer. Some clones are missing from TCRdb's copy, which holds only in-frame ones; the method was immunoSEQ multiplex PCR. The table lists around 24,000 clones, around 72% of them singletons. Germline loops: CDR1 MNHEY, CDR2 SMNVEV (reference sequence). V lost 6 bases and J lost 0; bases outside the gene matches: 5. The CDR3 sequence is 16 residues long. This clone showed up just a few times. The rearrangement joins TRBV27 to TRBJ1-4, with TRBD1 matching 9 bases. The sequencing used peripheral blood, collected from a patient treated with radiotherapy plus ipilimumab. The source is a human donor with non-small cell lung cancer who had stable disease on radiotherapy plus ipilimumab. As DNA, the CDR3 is TGTGCCAGCAGATTACAGGGGGCTCCAACTAATGAAAAACTGTTTTTT. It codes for CASRLQGAPTNEKLFF.